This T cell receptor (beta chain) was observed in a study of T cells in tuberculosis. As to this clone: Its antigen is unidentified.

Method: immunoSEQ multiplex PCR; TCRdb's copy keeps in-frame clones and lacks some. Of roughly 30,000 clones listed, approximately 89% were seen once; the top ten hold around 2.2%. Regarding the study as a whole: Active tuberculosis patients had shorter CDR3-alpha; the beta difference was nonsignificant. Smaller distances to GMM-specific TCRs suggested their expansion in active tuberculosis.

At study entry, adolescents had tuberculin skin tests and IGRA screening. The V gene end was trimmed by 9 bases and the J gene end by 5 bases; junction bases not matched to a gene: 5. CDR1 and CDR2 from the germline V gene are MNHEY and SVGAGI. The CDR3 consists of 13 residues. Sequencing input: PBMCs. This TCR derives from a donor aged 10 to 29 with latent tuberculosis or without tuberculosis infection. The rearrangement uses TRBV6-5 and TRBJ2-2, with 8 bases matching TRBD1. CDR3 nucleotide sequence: TGTGCCAGTCGACAGGGGATGACCGGGGAGCTGTTTTTT. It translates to CASRQGMTGELFF.